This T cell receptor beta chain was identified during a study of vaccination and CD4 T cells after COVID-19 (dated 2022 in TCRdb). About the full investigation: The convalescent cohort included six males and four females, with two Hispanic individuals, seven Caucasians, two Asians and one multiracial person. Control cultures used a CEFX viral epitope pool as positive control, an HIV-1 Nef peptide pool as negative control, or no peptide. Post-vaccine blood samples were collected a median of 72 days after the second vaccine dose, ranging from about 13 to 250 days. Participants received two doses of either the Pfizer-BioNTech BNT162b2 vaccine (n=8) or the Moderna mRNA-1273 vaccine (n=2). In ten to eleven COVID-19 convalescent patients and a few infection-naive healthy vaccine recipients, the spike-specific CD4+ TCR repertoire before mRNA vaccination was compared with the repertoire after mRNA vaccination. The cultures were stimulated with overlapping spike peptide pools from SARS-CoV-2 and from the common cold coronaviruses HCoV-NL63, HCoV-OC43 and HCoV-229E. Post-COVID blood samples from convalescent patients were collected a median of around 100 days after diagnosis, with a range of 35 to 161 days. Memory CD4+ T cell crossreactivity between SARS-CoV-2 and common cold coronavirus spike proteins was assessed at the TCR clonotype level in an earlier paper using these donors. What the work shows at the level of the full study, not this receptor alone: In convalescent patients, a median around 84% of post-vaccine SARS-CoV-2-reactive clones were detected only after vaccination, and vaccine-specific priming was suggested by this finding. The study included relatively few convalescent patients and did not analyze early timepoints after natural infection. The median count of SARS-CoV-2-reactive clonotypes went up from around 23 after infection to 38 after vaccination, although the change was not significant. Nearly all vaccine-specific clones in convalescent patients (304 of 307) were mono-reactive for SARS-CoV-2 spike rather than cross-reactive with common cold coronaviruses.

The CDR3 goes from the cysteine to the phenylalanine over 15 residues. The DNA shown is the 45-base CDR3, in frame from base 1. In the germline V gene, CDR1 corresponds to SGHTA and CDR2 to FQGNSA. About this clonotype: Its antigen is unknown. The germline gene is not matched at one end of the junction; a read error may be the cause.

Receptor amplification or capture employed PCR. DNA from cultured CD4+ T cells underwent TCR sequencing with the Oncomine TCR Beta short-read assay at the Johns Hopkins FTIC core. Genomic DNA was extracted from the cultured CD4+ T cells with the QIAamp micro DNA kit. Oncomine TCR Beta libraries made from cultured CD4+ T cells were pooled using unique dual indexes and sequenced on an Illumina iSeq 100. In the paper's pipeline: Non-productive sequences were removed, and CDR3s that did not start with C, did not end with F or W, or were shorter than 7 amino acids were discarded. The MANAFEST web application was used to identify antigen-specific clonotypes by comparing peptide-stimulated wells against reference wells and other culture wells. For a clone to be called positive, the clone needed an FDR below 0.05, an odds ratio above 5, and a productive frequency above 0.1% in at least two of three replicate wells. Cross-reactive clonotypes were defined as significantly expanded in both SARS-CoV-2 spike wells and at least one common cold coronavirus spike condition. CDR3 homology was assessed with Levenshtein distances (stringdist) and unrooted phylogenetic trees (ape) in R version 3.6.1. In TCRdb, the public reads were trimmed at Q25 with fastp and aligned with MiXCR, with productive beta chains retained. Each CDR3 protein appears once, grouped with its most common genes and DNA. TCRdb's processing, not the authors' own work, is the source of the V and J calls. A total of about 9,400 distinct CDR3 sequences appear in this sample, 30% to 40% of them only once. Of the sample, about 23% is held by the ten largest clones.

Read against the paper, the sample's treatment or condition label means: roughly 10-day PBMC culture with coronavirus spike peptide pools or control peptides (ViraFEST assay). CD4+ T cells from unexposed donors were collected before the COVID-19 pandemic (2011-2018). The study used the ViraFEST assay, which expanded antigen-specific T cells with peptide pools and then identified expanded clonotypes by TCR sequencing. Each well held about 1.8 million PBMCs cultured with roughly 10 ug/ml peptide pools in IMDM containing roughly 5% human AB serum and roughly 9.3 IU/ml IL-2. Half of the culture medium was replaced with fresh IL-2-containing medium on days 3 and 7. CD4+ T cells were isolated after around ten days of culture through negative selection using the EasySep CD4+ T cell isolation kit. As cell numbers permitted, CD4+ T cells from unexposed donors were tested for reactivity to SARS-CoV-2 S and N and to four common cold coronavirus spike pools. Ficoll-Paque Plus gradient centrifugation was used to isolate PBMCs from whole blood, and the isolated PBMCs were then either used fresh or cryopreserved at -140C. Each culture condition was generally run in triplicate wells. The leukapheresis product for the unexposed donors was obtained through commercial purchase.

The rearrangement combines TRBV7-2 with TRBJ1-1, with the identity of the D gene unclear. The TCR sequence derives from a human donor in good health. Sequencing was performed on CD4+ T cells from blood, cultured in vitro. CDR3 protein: CAGSLDWSIPGEAFF. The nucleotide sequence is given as TGTGCCGGCAGCTTAGATTGGAGCATACCGGGTGAAGCTTTCTTT.